These 27 T cell receptor beta chains were all obtained from the same sample, sequenced in a study of cytomegalovirus exposure and HLA in healthy donors. PCR amplification relied on 60 Vbeta primers (plus 13 Jbeta primers). Assay used: immunoSEQ multiplex PCR; TCRdb lists only in-frame clones, some missing. The sample records 100,000 to 150,000 clones, about 85% being singletons. Sequences were obtained from PBMCs. The source of these receptors is a boy aged 5-17 years in good health and CMV-seronegative.

The chain employs TRBV9 and TRBJ2-1, with a possible D match to TRBD2 (6 bases). In germline, CDR1 is SGDLS, CDR2 YYNGEE. Trimming took off 4 bases at V and 6 bases at J, with 17 bases between the two ends. The CDR3 has 15 amino acids. The CDR3 DNA is TGTGCCAGCAGCACCGACGGGGGAGGAGGCAATGAGCAGTTCTTC. This gives the protein CASSTDGGGGNEQFF.

CDR3 amino acids: CASSHPTSAAYEQYF. As DNA, the CDR3 is TGCGCCAGCAGCCACCCGACTAGCGCCGCCTACGAGCAGTACTTC. J is TRBJ2-7 and V is TRBV4-3, with 8 bases fitting TRBD2. Per germline, CDR1 LGHNA and CDR2 YSLEER. J gave up 2 bases and V 3 bases, and 6 bases lay outside the gene matches. The CDR3 totals 15 residues.

Only one count was recorded for this clone. The CDR3 nucleotides read TGTGCCAGCAGCTTAGCCCCGGGACTAGCGGGGAGCTCCTACGAGCAGTACTTC. As protein: CASSLAPGLAGSSYEQYF. This sequence joins TRBV7-9 and TRBJ2-7; 13 positions agree with TRBD2. CDR1 is SEHNR and CDR2 is FQNEAQ in the germline V gene (reference sequence). The CDR3 is 18 amino acids. V lost 0 bases to trimming and J lost 0 bases; unmatched junction nucleotides: 5.

V usage is TRBV7-2 and J usage is TRBJ1-1, with unresolved D. Germline V gene sequence: CDR1 SGHTA, CDR2 FQGNSA. The CDR3 contains 14 residues. The V end lost 1 base, the J end lost 6 bases, and 12 bases lay between the germline ends. CDR3 bases: TGTGCCAGCAGCTTAGTTGAGGGTATCGCTGAAGCTTTCTTT. Translated: CASSLVEGIAEAFF.

J is TRBJ2-3 and V is TRBV7-3; 8 nucleotides agree with TRBD2. CDR1 SGHTA and CDR2 FQGTGA come from the germline V gene. The CDR3 is 15 residues long. With 3 bases clipped from V and 9 bases from J, the junction kept 11 bases outside the gene matches. The CDR3 bases are TGTGCCAGCAGCTTGTCTAGCGGGTCACAGGGAACGCAGTATTTT. This encodes CASSLSSGSQGTQYF.

The chain joins TRBV11-2 to TRBJ2-5; 8 positions match TRBD2. Germline loops: CDR1 SGHAT, CDR2 FQNNGV. The V gene end was trimmed by 3 bases and the J gene end by 4 bases; junction bases not matched to a gene: 7. This CDR3 spans 15 amino acids. The CDR3 spells CASSFLVAGIETQYF. Written as DNA, the CDR3 is TGTGCCAGCAGCTTCCTTGTAGCGGGAATAGAGACCCAGTACTTC.

This chain connects TRBV5-1 to TRBJ2-6; 7 nucleotides align to TRBD1. After removal of 4 bases from V and 2 bases from J, the junction contained 3 bases not matched to a gene. Germline lookup yields CDR1 SGHRS and CDR2 YFSETQ. CDR3 length: 15 residues. CDR3 residues: CASSPQGAGANVLTF. In nucleotides, the CDR3 is TGCGCCAGCAGCCCCCAGGGGGCTGGGGCCAACGTCCTGACTTTC.

The chain uses TRBV2 and TRBJ2-7; unclear D gene. The germline V gene encodes CDR1 SNHLY and CDR2 FYNNEI. Trimming cost V 6 bases and J 1 base, with 4 bases left between them. The CDR3 is 11 amino acids. Here the CDR3 reads CASRESYEQYF. CDR3 nucleotides: TGTGCCAGCAGGGAGTCCTACGAGCAGTACTTC.

The J gene is TRBJ2-1, the V gene TRBV20-1, with a possible D match to TRBD1 (5 bases). Germline CDR1 DFQATT, CDR2 SNEGSKA (reference sequence). The CDR3 extends over 11 amino acids. V gave up 4 bases and J gave up 10 bases, with 11 bases separating them. The CDR3 spells CSANRIREQFF. CDR3 sequence (DNA): TGCAGTGCTAACAGGATTAGGGAGCAGTTCTTC.

The CDR3 DNA is TGTGCCAGCAGATCCGACAGGGGCTCTGGAAACACCATATATTTT. This sequence encodes CASRSDRGSGNTIYF. This chain links TRBV7-9 with TRBJ1-3; 8 positions agree with TRBD1. The length of the CDR3 is 15 residues. V shed 6 bases and J 0 bases; nucleotides not matched to a gene: 4. The germline V gene has CDR1 SEHNR and CDR2 FQNEAQ (reference sequence).

The gene calls are TRBV25-1 and TRBJ2-3, with TRBD1 matching over 9 bases. From germline, CDR1 is MGHDK and CDR2 SYGVNS. CDR3 length: 18 amino acids. V was clipped by 2 bases and J by 1 base; unmatched bases: 10. The CDR3 is CASSETWGQGFGTDTQYF. CDR3 coding DNA: TGTGCCAGCAGTGAAACTTGGGGACAGGGATTTGGCACAGATACGCAGTATTTT.

The chain combines TRBV2 with TRBJ2-2; D remains ambiguous. Looked up from germline, CDR1 is SNHLY and CDR2 is FYNNEI. V was pared by 3 bases and J by 4 bases, with 9 bases between. The CDR3 consists of 14 residues. CDR3 amino acids: CASSERTGTGELFF. CDR3 bases: TGTGCCAGCAGTGAGAGAACGGGCACCGGGGAGCTGTTTTTT.

This chain links TRBV4-3 with TRBJ2-3, with a possible D match to TRBD2 (8 bases). The CDR3 is 16 amino acids. Trimming stripped 0 bases from V and 4 bases from J, with 14 bases between. CDR1 and CDR2 (germline): LGHNA, YSLEER. DNA of the CDR3: TGCGCCAGCAGCCAAGACAGGGGGACTAGGGCAGATACGCAGTATTTT. As protein: CASSQDRGTRADTQYF.

This clone was recorded a few times. This chain joins TRBV5-1 and TRBJ2-1, with 8 bases identical to TRBD2. The ends lost 0 bases at V and 10 bases at J; junction bases unmatched: 12. The CDR3 spans 16 residues. Per germline, CDR1 SGHRS and CDR2 YFSETQ. CDR3 residues: CASSLELAGGVGEQFF. The CDR3 DNA sequence: TGCGCCAGCAGCTTGGAACTTGCGGGAGGTGTGGGCGAGCAGTTCTTC.

This clone was counted only a few times. The rearrangement uses TRBV6-1 and TRBJ1-5; 9 bases line up with TRBD1. In germline, CDR1 is MNHNS, CDR2 SASEGT. The CDR3 has 17 amino acids. J was trimmed by 3 bases and V by 3 bases; bases with no gene match: 9. CDR3 nucleotides: TGTGCCAGCAGTGACGGGACAGGGATTTCGAACAATCAGCCCCAGCATTTT. This sequence encodes CASSDGTGISNNQPQHF.

V gene TRBV7-3 combines with J gene TRBJ1-1, with 7 positions matching TRBD1. This CDR3 contains 13 residues. Germline-derived CDR1 and CDR2 are SGHTA and FQGTGA. The V and J ends lost 5 bases and 8 bases, in that order; junction bases with no gene match: 8. The CDR3 spells CASSLYRDSEAFF. CDR3 DNA sequence: TGTGCCAGCAGCCTATACCGGGACAGCGAAGCTTTCTTT.

V and J are TRBV5-1 and TRBJ1-4, with TRBD1 matching over 8 bases. The CDR3 is made up of 15 amino acids. Losses at the gene ends were 4 bases for V and 4 bases for J; bases not matched to a gene: 6. Germline V gene data show CDR1 as SGHRS and CDR2 as YFSETQ. Here the CDR3 DNA reads TGCGCCAGCAGCGTGGACAGGGCGAGTAATGAAAAACTGTTTTTT. This gives the protein CASSVDRASNEKLFF.

A single count supports this clone. The rearrangement joins TRBV5-4 to TRBJ1-1; D perhaps matches TRBD1 (6 bases). CDR3 length equals 15 residues. Germline values: CDR1 SGHNT, CDR2 YYREEE (reference sequence). Trimming shortened V by 4 bases and J by 0 bases, and 13 bases separated the two germline ends. CDR3 residues: CASSTGTGLNTEAFF. The CDR3, as DNA: TGTGCCAGCAGCACCGGAACAGGGCTGAACACTGAAGCTTTCTTT.

The chain uses TRBV4-3 and TRBJ2-1, with 10 bases fitting TRBD2. CDR1 LGHNA and CDR2 YSLEER come from the germline V gene. Germline trimming cut 4 bases from V and 8 bases from J; bases unmatched to any gene: 11. This CDR3 spans 16 amino acids. The CDR3 DNA reads TGCGCCAGCAGCCCCGGTAGTAGCGGGAGGTTGGATGAGCAGTTCTTC. This encodes CASSPGSSGRLDEQFF.

The rearrangement uses TRBV7-8 and TRBJ2-7; 14 positions match TRBD2. There are 17 residues in the CDR3. The V gene's germline CDR1 is SGHVS and CDR2 FQNEAQ. V shed 5 bases and J 2 bases; nucleotides not matched to a gene: 8. The CDR3 nucleotides read TGTGCCAGCAGCCGGGGACTAGCGGGAGTGGGGACCTACGAGCAGTACTTC. This encodes CASSRGLAGVGTYEQYF.

The rearrangement uses TRBV9 and TRBJ2-5, with 12 positions matching TRBD2. V shed 4 bases, J shed 4 bases, and the junction held 5 bases outside the gene matches. The CDR3 extends over 15 amino acids. Per the germline V gene, CDR1 is SGDLS and CDR2 is YYNGEE. The CDR3 loop reads CASSSRTSGAETQYF. The CDR3 coding sequence is TGTGCCAGCAGCTCCCGGACTAGCGGGGCAGAGACCCAGTACTTC.

This rearrangement joins TRBV2 to TRBJ1-5; 7 nucleotides match TRBD1. The trim removed 5 bases at V and 6 bases at J, leaving 7 bases unmatched. Germline V CDR1 and CDR2: SNHLY, FYNNEI. The CDR3 loop spans 14 amino acids. CDR3 in DNA: TGTGCCAGCAGTCCGAGAGGGGGCCGTCAGCCCCAGCATTTT. It translates to CASSPRGGRQPQHF.

The chain employs TRBV5-6 and TRBJ1-6, with D possibly matching TRBD1 (5 bases). There are 14 residues in the CDR3. Germline V lookup: CDR1 SGHDT, CDR2 YYEEEE. The V end was cut by 1 base, the J end by 4 bases, with 6 bases between. The CDR3 DNA reads TGTGCCAGCAGCTTGCGGGGGTATAATTCACCCCTCCACTTT. Amino acid sequence: CASSLRGYNSPLHF.

The chain combines TRBV4-3 with TRBJ2-5, with 14 bases lining up with TRBD2. With the DNA end fitting TRBJ2-7 better, the J assignment may be wrong. Germline CDR1 LGHNA, CDR2 YSLEER. CDR3 length: 17 amino acids. CDR3 bases: TGCGCCAGCAGCCATACCTCCGGGACTAGCGGGAGATACGAGCAGTACTTC. It specifies CASSHTSGTSGRYEQYF.

The chain carries TRBV7-2 and TRBJ1-5; D call uncertain. CDR1 is SGHTA, CDR2 FQGNSA, per germline. This CDR3 is built from 15 residues. Trimming cost V 1 base and J 4 bases, with 11 bases left between them. CDR3 nucleotides: TGTGCCAGCAGCTTAGATACGGGAGGAAATCAGCCCCAGCATTTT. This translates into CASSLDTGGNQPQHF.

This chain joins TRBV9 and TRBJ1-3; no definite D call. Trimming removed 2 bases from V and 1 base from J, with 7 bases in between. This CDR3 is built from 14 residues. Germline V gives CDR1 SGDLS, CDR2 YYNGEE. For the CDR3, the DNA is TGTGCCAGCAGCGTGGAGGGTTCTGGAAACACCATATATTTT. As protein: CASSVEGSGNTIYF.

Here the CDR3 reads CASNNRVFTGNTIYF. CDR3 sequence (DNA): TGTGCCAGCAATAATCGGGTCTTTACAGGAAACACCATATATTTT. The rearrangement joins TRBV19 to TRBJ1-3; D uncertain. From germline, CDR1 is LNHDA and CDR2 SQIVND (reference sequence). The CDR3 runs 15 residues. The V end lost 9 bases, the J end lost 4 bases, and 19 bases lay between the germline ends.